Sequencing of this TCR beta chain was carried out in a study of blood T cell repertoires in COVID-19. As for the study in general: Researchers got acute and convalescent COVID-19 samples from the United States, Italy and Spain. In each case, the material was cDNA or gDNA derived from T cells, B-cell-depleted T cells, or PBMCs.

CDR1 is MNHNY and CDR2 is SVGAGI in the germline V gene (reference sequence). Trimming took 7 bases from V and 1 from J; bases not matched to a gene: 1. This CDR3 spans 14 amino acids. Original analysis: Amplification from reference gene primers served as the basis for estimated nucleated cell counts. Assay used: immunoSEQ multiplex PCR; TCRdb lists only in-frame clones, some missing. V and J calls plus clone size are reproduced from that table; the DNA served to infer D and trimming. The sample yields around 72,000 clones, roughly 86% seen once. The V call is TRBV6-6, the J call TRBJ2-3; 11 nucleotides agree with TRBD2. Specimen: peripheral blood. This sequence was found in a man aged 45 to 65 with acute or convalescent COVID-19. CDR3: CASTLAGGTDTQYF. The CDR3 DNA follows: TGTGCCAGCACACTAGCGGGGGGCACAGATACGCAGTATTTT.